The clone carrying this T cell receptor (beta chain) occurred a few times. No antigen is known for it. Researchers reported that TCR beta cDNA libraries carried unique molecular identifiers. TCRdb processed the PCR reads anew with MiXCR; each CDR3 protein has one entry. The data hold approximately 460,000 distinct CDR3 sequences, with roughly 45% observed a single time. These data are taken from a study of post-analysis software for immune sequencing data. Study-wide context: Relapsing-remitting, secondary progressive and progressive-relapsing multiple sclerosis courses were included.

Findings and caveats of the study: For normalized Chao1 diversity, multiple sclerosis patients scored significantly lower than controls did. Under the F measure, samples that were prepared in one batch clustered strongly together.

The sequenced sample was blood. This TCR was recovered from a girl aged 5 to 17 with multiple sclerosis.

The CDR3 spells CASSFELGDYGYTF. Here the CDR3 DNA reads TGTGCCAGCAGCTTTGAGCTGGGCGACTATGGCTACACCTTC. This chain uses TRBV11-2 with TRBJ1-2; no clear D gene. The ends were cut back, 3 bases at V and 3 bases at J, with 11 bases in the middle. Germline lookup yields CDR1 SGHAT and CDR2 FQNNGV. This CDR3 has 14 amino acids.